This T cell receptor beta chain derives from a study of blood T cell repertoires in COVID-19. As for the study in general: COVID-19 samples, acute and convalescent, were from the United States, Italy and Spain. Nucleic acid was either cDNA or gDNA, and it came from T cells, B-cell-depleted T cells, or PBMCs.

Data came from immunoSEQ multiplex PCR; TCRdb stores just in-frame clones and leaves some out. The data show 180,000 or so clones, roughly 80% seen once. The count of this clone is one. The clonotype comes from a man in his fifties or sixties who had recovered from COVID-19. Material for sequencing was peripheral blood.

The CDR3 bases are TGTGCCAGCAGTACCAGGGGGCGGTCACCCCTCCACTTT. This codes for CASSTRGRSPLHF. J is TRBJ1-6 and V is TRBV28; 8 nucleotides match TRBD1. The CDR3 consists of 13 residues. Germline V gene sequence: CDR1 MDHEN, CDR2 SYDVKM. Trimming took 5 bases from V and 10 from J; bases not matched to a gene: 4.